This TCR beta chain appears in the sequencing data of a study of blood T cell repertoires in COVID-19. Study-level background: The study drew acute and convalescent COVID-19 samples from the United States, Italy and Spain. PBMCs, B-cell-depleted T cells, or T cells were the source of the cDNA or gDNA that made up the material.

In the original analysis: By means of reference gene primer amplification, nucleated cell counts were estimated. The data were produced by immunoSEQ multiplex PCR, yet TCRdb's version contains in-frame clones alone and is incomplete. V and J calls and clone size are those listed in that table; D and trimming were worked out from the DNA. The data hold about 83,000 clones, with roughly nine tenths observed a single time. V was trimmed by 3 bases and J by 7 bases, leaving 15 bases between them. Germline CDR1 reads SGHVS; CDR2 reads FQNEAQ. CDR3 size: 14 residues. The material sequenced was peripheral blood. The receptor was derived from a woman of 80 years or more with active or convalescent COVID-19. The V call is TRBV7-8, the J call TRBJ2-5; tentatively, D is TRBD1 (5 bases). DNA for the CDR3: TGTGCCAGCAGCTTGATGACAGTATCTGTGACCCAGTACTTC. Residues: CASSLMTVSVTQYF.